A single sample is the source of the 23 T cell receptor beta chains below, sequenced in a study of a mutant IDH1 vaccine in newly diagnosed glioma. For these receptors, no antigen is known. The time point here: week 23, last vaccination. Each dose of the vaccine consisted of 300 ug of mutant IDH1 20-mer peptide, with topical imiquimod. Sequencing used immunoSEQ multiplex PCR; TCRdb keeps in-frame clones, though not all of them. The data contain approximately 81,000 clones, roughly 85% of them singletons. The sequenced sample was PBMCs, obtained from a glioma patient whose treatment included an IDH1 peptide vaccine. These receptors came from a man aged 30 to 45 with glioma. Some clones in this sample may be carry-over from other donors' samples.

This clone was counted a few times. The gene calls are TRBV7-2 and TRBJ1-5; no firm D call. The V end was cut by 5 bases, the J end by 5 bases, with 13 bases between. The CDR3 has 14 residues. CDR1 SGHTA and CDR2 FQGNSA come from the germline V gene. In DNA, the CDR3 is TGTGCCAGCAGCAACCCAGGTGGGGATCAGCCCCAGCATTTT. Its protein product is CASSNPGGDQPQHF.

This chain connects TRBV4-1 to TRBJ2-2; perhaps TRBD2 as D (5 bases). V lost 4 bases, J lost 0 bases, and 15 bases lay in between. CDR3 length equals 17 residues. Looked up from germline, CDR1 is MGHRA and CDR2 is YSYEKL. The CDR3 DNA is TGCGCCAGCAGCCCACTCGGGAAGGGAGCGAACACCGGGGAGCTGTTTTTT. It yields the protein CASSPLGKGANTGELFF.

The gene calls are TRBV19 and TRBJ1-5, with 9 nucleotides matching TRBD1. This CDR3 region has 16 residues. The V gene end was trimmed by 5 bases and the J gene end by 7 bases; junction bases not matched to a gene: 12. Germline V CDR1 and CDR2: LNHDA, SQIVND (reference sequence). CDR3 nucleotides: TGTGCCAGTAGTGATACGGGGGGACAGGGCGGACAGCCCCAGCATTTT. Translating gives CASSDTGGQGGQPQHF. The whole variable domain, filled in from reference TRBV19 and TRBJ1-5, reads DGGITQSPKYLFRKEGQNVTLSCEQNLNHDAMYWYRQDPGQGLRLIYYSQIVNDFQKGDIAEGYSVSREKKESFPLTVTSAQKNPTAFYLCASSDTGGQGGQPQHFGDGTRLSIL.

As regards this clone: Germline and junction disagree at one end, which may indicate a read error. CDR3 DNA: TGTGCCAGCAGCCGCCGGGGACGGGGAAATGAAAAACTGTTTTTT. Translation: CASSRRGRGNEKLFF. The chain is built from TRBV5-1 and TRBJ1-4; perhaps TRBD1 as D (5 bases). CDR1 SGHRS and CDR2 YFSETQ come from the germline V gene. This CDR3 region has 15 residues. The entire variable domain, with the rest obtained from reference TRBV5-1 and TRBJ1-4, is as follows: KAGVTQTPRYLIKTRGQQVTLSCSPISGHRSVSWYQQTPGQGLQFLFEYFSETQRNKGNFPGRFSGRQFSNSRSEMNVSTLELGDSALYLCASSRRGRGNEKLFFGSGTQLSVL.

This CDR3 reads CASSSDRGADTQYF. The CDR3 nucleotides are TGTGCCAGCAGCTCCGACAGGGGGGCAGATACGCAGTATTTT. The chain carries TRBV11-2 and TRBJ2-3, with 9 bases fitting TRBD1. Germline assignment: CDR1 SGHAT and CDR2 FQNNGV. This CDR3 comprises 14 residues. Losses at the gene ends were 4 bases for V and 4 bases for J; bases not matched to a gene: 3.

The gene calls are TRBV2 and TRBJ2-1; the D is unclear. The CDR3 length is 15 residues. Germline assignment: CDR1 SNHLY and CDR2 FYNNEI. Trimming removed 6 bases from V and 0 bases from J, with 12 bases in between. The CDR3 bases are TGTGCCAGCAGAAGCTGGGTGAGCTCCTACAATGAGCAGTTCTTC. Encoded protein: CASRSWVSSYNEQFF.

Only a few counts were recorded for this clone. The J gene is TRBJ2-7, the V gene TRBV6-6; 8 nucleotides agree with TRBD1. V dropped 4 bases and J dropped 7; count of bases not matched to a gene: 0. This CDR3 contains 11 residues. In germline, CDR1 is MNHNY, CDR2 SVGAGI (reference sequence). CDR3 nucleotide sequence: TGTGCCAGCAGTTGGACAGGGGAGCAGTACTTC. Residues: CASSWTGEQYF.

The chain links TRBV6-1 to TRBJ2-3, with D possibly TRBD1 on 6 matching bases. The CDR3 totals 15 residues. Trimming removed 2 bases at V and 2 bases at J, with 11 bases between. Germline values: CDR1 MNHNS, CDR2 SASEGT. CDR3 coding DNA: TGTGCCAGCAGTGAATGGGGGCAGTACACAGATACGCAGTATTTT. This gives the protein CASSEWGQYTDTQYF.

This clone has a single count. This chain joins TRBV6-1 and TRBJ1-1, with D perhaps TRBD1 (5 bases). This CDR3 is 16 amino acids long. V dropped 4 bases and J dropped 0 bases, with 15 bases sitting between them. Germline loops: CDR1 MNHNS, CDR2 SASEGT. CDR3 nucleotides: TGTGCCAGCAGTGGAGTCTACGGGGACCTGAACACTGAAGCTTTCTTT. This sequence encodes CASSGVYGDLNTEAFF.

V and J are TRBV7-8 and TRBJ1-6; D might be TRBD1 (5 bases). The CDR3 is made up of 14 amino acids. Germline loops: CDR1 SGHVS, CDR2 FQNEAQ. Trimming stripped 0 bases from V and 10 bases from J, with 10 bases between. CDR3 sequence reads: CASSLAGEGSPLHF. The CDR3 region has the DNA TGTGCCAGCAGCTTAGCAGGGGAAGGGTCACCCCTCCACTTT.

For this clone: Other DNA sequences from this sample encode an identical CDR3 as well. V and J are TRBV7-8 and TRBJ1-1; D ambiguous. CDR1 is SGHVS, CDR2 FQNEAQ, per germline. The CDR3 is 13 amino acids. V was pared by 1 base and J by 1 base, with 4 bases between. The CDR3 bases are TGTGCCAGCAGCTTAGAGGGGAACACTGAAGCTTTCTTT. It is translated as CASSLEGNTEAFF.

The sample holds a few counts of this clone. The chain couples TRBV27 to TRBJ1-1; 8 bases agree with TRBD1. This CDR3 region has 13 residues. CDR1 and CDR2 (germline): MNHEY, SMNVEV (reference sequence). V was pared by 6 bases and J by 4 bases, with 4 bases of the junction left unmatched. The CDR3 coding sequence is TGTGCCAGCAGGCGAACAGGGGGCACTGAAGCTTTCTTT. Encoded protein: CASRRTGGTEAFF.

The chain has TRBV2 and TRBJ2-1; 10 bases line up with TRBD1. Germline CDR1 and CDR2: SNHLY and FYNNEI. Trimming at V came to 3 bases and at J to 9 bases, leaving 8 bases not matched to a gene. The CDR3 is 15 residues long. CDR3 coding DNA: TGTGCCAGCAGTGATCGGGGACAGGGGCTTACTGAGCAGTTCTTC. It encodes CASSDRGQGLTEQFF.

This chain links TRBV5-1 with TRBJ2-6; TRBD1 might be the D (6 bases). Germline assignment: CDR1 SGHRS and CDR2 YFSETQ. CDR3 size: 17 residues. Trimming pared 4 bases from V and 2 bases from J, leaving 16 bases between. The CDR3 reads CASSTRQDPPGANVLTF. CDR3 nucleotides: TGCGCCAGCAGCACTCGACAGGATCCGCCTGGGGCCAACGTCCTGACTTTC.

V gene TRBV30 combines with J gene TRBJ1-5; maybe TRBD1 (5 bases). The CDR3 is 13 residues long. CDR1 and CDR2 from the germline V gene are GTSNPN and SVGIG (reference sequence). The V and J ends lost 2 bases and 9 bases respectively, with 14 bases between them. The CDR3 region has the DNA TGTGCCTGGAGTACCACCGGCGGGGGGCCCCAGCATTTT. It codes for CAWSTTGGGPQHF.

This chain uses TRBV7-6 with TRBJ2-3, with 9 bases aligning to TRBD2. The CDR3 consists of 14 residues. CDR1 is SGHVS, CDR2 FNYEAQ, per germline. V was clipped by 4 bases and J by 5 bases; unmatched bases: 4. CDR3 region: CASSSSGNIDTQYF. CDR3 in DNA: TGTGCCAGCAGCTCTAGCGGGAATATAGATACGCAGTATTTT.

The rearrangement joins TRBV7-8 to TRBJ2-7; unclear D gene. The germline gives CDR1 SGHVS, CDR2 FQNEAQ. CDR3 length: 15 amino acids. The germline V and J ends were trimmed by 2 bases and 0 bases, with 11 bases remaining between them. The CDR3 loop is CASSLIGGDSYEQYF. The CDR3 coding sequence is TGTGCCAGCAGCTTAATAGGTGGGGACTCCTACGAGCAGTACTTC.

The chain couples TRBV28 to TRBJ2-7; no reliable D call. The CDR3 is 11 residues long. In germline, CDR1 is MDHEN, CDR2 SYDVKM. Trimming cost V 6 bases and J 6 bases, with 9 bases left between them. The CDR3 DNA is TGTGCCAGCAGCCGAAGGCGCGAGCAGTACTTC. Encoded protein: CASSRRREQYF.

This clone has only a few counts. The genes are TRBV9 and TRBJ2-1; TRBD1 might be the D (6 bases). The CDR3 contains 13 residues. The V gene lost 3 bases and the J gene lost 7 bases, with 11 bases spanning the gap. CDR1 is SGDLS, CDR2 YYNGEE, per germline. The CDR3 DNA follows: TGTGCCAGCAGCGGGTACACAGGGAATGAGCAGTTCTTC. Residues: CASSGYTGNEQFF.

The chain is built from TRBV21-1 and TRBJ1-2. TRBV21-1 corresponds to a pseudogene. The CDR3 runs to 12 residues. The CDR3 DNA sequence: TGTGCCAGCAGTACGATCATCTATGGCTACACCTTC. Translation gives CASSTIIYGYTF.

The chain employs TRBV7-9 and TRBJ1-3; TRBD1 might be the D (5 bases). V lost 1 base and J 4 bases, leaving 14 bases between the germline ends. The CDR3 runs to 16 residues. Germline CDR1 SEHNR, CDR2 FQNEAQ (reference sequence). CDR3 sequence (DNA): TGTGCCAGCAGCTTAGGGGGCAGTAAACTAGGAAACACCATATATTTT. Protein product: CASSLGGSKLGNTIYF.

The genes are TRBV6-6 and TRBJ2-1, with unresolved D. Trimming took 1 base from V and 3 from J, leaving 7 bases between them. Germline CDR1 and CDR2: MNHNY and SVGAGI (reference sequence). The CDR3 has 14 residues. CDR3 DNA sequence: TGTGCCAGCAGTTACTGGCTCGGCTACAATGAGCAGTTCTTC. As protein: CASSYWLGYNEQFF.

The CDR3 loop is CASKNPSTDTQYF. The CDR3 DNA reads as TGTGCCAGCAAGAATCCTAGCACAGATACGCAGTATTTT. This chain uses TRBV6-5 with TRBJ2-3, with D unresolved. The CDR3 has 13 residues. V was cut by 7 bases and J by 0 bases, with 8 bases left in between. Looked up from germline, CDR1 is MNHEY and CDR2 is SVGAGI.